This T cell receptor beta chain was observed in a study of blood T cell repertoires in COVID-19. This clone was counted a few times. J lost 4 bases, V lost 6 bases, and 18 bases had no gene match. This CDR3 is built from 18 residues. Germline CDR1 ENHRY, CDR2 SYGVKD. As processed by the authors: Nucleated cell counts were estimated from reference gene primer amplification. Clones were sequenced by immunoSEQ multiplex PCR, and TCRdb holds only the in-frame ones, with some missing. The D gene and trimming were derived from the DNA, and the V and J assignments and clone size from that table. The data show roughly 200,000 clones, approximately 86% seen once.

The sample comprised peripheral blood. The chain links TRBV10-3 to TRBJ1-1, with 9 bases identical to TRBD1. The sequence was obtained from a man aged 40-49 years with active or convalescent COVID-19. The CDR3 region is CAIRQSRPGQGGSTEAFF. The CDR3 bases are TGTGCCATCAGACAGTCCAGACCGGGACAGGGAGGGAGCACTGAAGCTTTCTTT.